This entry lists 13 T cell receptor beta chains sequenced from one sample in a study of CD8+ T cells in alopecia areata (dated by TCRdb to 2017 to 2018). Sample time point, as interpreted from the label and publication: about four weeks on oral tofacitinib. Per the publication, the treatment or condition label means: oral pan-JAK inhibitor, 5-10 mg twice daily. Libraries were made using the immunoSEQ multiplex PCR assay. To provide template for TCR sequencing, every sample had RNA extracted and reverse transcribed into cDNA. TCRdb holds this immuneACCESS table with in-frame rearrangements only. Some clones are missing; in checked studies, unresolved V genes explain under half, and the rest has no known cause. Here the sample has 110,000 to 150,000 clones; around 50% occur a single time. The top ten clones comprise roughly 15% of the sample. The starting material was CD8+ T cells sorted from blood, obtained at week 4, from a patient treated with tofacitinib. These receptors all stem from a human donor with alopecia areata.

Only one count was recorded for this clone. CDR3 in amino acids: CASSPGQETDTQYF. CDR3 sequence (DNA): TGTGCCAGCAGCCCCGGACAGGAGACAGATACGCAGTATTTT. The chain uses TRBV13 and TRBJ2-3; 7 nucleotides align to TRBD1. Losses at the gene ends were 5 bases for V and 3 bases for J; bases not matched to a gene: 5. Germline V gene sequence: CDR1 PRHDT, CDR2 FYEKMQ (reference sequence). This CDR3 region has 14 residues.

V and J are TRBV2 and TRBJ2-5, with 9 bases lining up with TRBD2. Germline CDR1 is SNHLY and CDR2 is FYNNEI. The CDR3 has 17 amino acids. Trimming removed 4 bases from V and 0 bases from J; junction bases left unmatched: 9. Written as DNA, the CDR3 is TGTGCCAGCAGTGGAACCAGCGGGGGGCCGTACCAAGAGACCCAGTACTTC. Translation: CASSGTSGGPYQETQYF.

V gene TRBV5-1 combines with J gene TRBJ1-1, with D perhaps matching TRBD1 (6 bases). Between the trimmed V and J ends, which lost 3 bases and 5 bases, there was a span of 14 bases. Germline lookup yields CDR1 SGHRS and CDR2 YFSETQ. The CDR3 totals 14 residues. Here the CDR3 DNA reads TGCGCCAGCAGCTCCCGGGGGGCGGGTACTGAAGCTTTCTTT. The encoded protein is CASSSRGAGTEAFF.

About this clone itself: This sample also contains other DNA sequences that code for the same CDR3. This chain joins TRBV29-1 and TRBJ2-7; 7 bases line up with TRBD2. Germline CDR1 SQVTM, CDR2 ANQGSEA. The length of the CDR3 is 13 residues. The V and J ends lost 3 bases and 0 bases, in that order; junction bases with no gene match: 2. The CDR3 region is CSVDSGGSYEQYF. In nucleotides, the CDR3 is TGCAGCGTTGACTCGGGGGGCTCCTACGAGCAGTACTTC.

The rearrangement links TRBV6-5 to TRBJ1-6; 7 nucleotides agree with TRBD1. The germline gives CDR1 MNHEY, CDR2 SVGAGI. V lost 6 bases and J lost 4; bases outside the gene matches: 3. This CDR3 is built from 14 residues. In DNA form, the CDR3 reads TGTGCCAGCAGCCCGACAGGGTATAATTCACCCCTCCACTTT. It is translated as CASSPTGYNSPLHF.

There are many counts of this clone. This chain connects TRBV4-2 to TRBJ2-7, with a possible D match to TRBD1 (7 bases). The germline V gene encodes CDR1 LGHNA and CDR2 YNFKEQ. CDR3 length: 15 amino acids. V lost 5 bases and J 4 bases, leaving 18 bases between the germline ends. As DNA, the CDR3 is TGTGCCAGCAGCTACACCAGGGGGGTATTATACGAGCAGTACTTC. This gives the protein CASSYTRGVLYEQYF.

The genes are TRBV2 and TRBJ2-7; the match to TRBD1 covers 9 bases. CDR3 length equals 14 residues. V gave up 4 bases and J gave up 3 bases; unmatched junction bases: 4. CDR1 and CDR2 from the germline V gene are SNHLY and FYNNEI. CDR3 sequence reads: CASSVDRGFYEQYF. CDR3 coding DNA: TGTGCCAGCAGTGTCGACAGGGGGTTCTACGAGCAGTACTTC. Full variable domain (missing parts from reference TRBV2 and TRBJ2-7): EPEVTQTPSHQVTQMGQEVILRCVPISNHLYFYWYRQILGQKVEFLVSFYNNEISEKSEIFDDQFSVERPDGSNFTLKIRSTKLEDSAMYFCASSVDRGFYEQYFGPGTRLTVT.

The V gene is TRBV7-9, the J gene TRBJ2-7; 9 nucleotides line up with TRBD1. CDR3 size: 12 residues. Trimming at V came to 5 bases and at J to 6 bases, leaving 2 bases not matched to a gene. Per the germline V gene, CDR1 is SEHNR and CDR2 is FQNEAQ (reference sequence). The CDR3 DNA is TGTGCCAGCAGCCGACAGGGGGGCGAGCAGTACTTC. This sequence encodes CASSRQGGEQYF.

This rearrangement joins TRBV2 to TRBJ2-3; D is unclear. Trimming shortened V by 4 bases and J by 12 bases, and 11 bases separated the two germline ends. The germline V gene encodes CDR1 SNHLY and CDR2 FYNNEI. The CDR3 covers 11 residues. The CDR3: CASSVEPVQYF. The CDR3 nucleotides read TGTGCCAGCAGTGTGGAACCAGTCCAGTATTTT. Variable domain in full (rest from reference TRBV2 and TRBJ2-3): EPEVTQTPSHQVTQMGQEVILRCVPISNHLYFYWYRQILGQKVEFLVSFYNNEISEKSEIFDDQFSVERPDGSNFTLKIRSTKLEDSAMYFCASSVEPVQYFGPGTRLTVL.

The chain carries TRBV4-1 and TRBJ1-1, with D maybe TRBD1 (5 bases). This CDR3 contains 16 residues. Germline values: CDR1 MGHRA, CDR2 YSYEKL. The V end was cut by 1 base, the J end by 1 base, with 13 bases between. CDR3: CASSQGWGLGNTEAFF. DNA of the CDR3: TGCGCCAGCAGCCAAGGCTGGGGCCTTGGGAACACTGAAGCTTTCTTT.

The rearrangement joins TRBV27 to TRBJ1-1; D is uncertain. CDR1 MNHEY and CDR2 SMNVEV come from the germline V gene (reference sequence). The germline V and J ends were trimmed by 6 bases and 3 bases, with 14 bases remaining between them. The CDR3 totals 14 residues. The DNA of the CDR3 is TGTGCCAGCAGACCCGAGGAGGCCTACACTGAAGCTTTCTTT. Translated, it gives CASRPEEAYTEAFF.

This clone occurred a few times. V and J are TRBV4-3 and TRBJ2-6; no clear D gene. Germline loops: CDR1 LGHNA, CDR2 YSLEER. This CDR3 region has 16 residues. The ends were cut back, 0 bases at V and 0 bases at J, with 6 bases in the middle. For the CDR3, the DNA is TGCGCCAGCAGCCAAGAGCGAGGCTCTGGGGCCAACGTCCTGACTTTC. Its protein product is CASSQERGSGANVLTF.

This clone was picked up one time. V usage is TRBV5-1 and J usage is TRBJ1-6; 8 bases match TRBD1. Trimming cost V 0 bases and J 7 bases; bases outside gene matches: 6. The CDR3 loop spans 16 amino acids. Germline V gene data show CDR1 as SGHRS and CDR2 as YFSETQ. The CDR3: CASSLDPGGANSPLHF. In DNA form, the CDR3 reads TGCGCCAGCAGCTTGGATCCAGGGGGCGCGAATTCACCCCTCCACTTT.